Below, 25 T cell receptor beta chains from the same sample are listed, as sequenced in a study of blood T cell repertoires in COVID-19. Repertoires were generated with immunoSEQ multiplex PCR, while TCRdb's copy carries only in-frame clones and drops some. The sample shows about 81,000 clones, 75% to 90% of them seen only once. Source material: peripheral blood. All receptors derive from an older man with active or convalescent COVID-19.

This clone was picked up one time. The chain has TRBV5-1 and TRBJ1-1; TRBD1 matches at 10 bases. The length of the CDR3 is 16 residues. The germline CDR1 and CDR2 sequences are SGHRS and YFSETQ. V lost 1 base, J lost 5 bases, and 8 bases stayed unmatched. The CDR3 is CASSLLPGTGVTEAFF. The CDR3 nucleotides read TGCGCCAGCAGCTTGCTCCCCGGGACAGGGGTAACTGAAGCTTTCTTT.

V is TRBV18 and J is TRBJ1-4, with TRBD1 matching 9 bases. In germline, CDR1 is KGHSH, CDR2 LQKENI. V trimming: 3 bases; J trimming: 6 bases; junction bases outside the gene matches: 11. The CDR3 sequence is 17 residues long. The chain's CDR3 is CASSPSTGGLWDEKLFF. The CDR3 nucleotides read TGTGCCAGCTCACCCAGTACAGGGGGCTTATGGGATGAAAAACTGTTTTTT.

V and J are TRBV7-3 and TRBJ2-1, with a tentative D call TRBD2 (5 bases). Per germline, CDR1 SGHTA and CDR2 FQGTGA. Trimming removed 1 base from V and 0 bases from J, with 10 bases in between. CDR3 size: 16 residues. In nucleotides, the CDR3 is TGTGCCAGCAGCTTAAGTATGACTACCTCCTACAATGAGCAGTTCTTC. It codes for CASSLSMTTSYNEQFF.

The chain uses TRBV5-1 and TRBJ2-3; 11 bases match TRBD2. CDR3 size: 15 residues. With V trimmed by 1 base and J by 3 bases, 1 base remained unmatched. Germline lookup yields CDR1 SGHRS and CDR2 YFSETQ. The CDR3, as DNA: TGCGCCAGCAGCTTGTTAGCGGGGGGGACAGATACGCAGTATTTT. It is translated as CASSLLAGGTDTQYF.

The V gene is TRBV2, the J gene TRBJ1-1; D is ambiguous. Per germline, CDR1 SNHLY and CDR2 FYNNEI. The V gene lost 7 bases and the J gene lost 1 base, with 13 bases spanning the gap. The CDR3 totals 14 residues. Here the CDR3 reads CASKRQLQNTEAFF. The CDR3 DNA reads TGTGCCAGCAAGAGGCAGCTTCAGAACACTGAAGCTTTCTTT.

In this sample, this clone turned up a few times. J is TRBJ1-1 and V is TRBV12-3 or TRBV12-4, with D hard to call. V shed 7 bases and J shed 1 base, with 10 bases lying between them. This CDR3 is 13 amino acids long. CDR3 coding DNA: TGTGCCAGCACCCCACACCAGAACACTGAAGCTTTCTTT. The encoded protein is CASTPHQNTEAFF.

The chain has TRBV5-6 and TRBJ2-1; 9 bases fit TRBD1. CDR1 is SGHDT, CDR2 YYEEEE, per germline. Trimming took 6 bases from V and 6 from J; bases not matched to a gene: 4. The CDR3 runs to 13 residues. CDR3 coding DNA: TGTGCCAGCATCTACAGGGGGCGCAATGAGCAGTTCTTC. This codes for CASIYRGRNEQFF.

The chain combines TRBV7-9 with TRBJ2-1; 11 bases fit TRBD2. V shed 5 bases and J 4 bases; nucleotides not matched to a gene: 7. CDR1 SEHNR and CDR2 FQNEAQ come from the germline V gene (reference sequence). This CDR3 comprises 16 residues. CDR3 sequence reads: CASSPIAGGPYNEQFF. DNA for the CDR3: TGTGCCAGCAGCCCCATAGCGGGGGGGCCTTACAATGAGCAGTTCTTC.

This chain uses TRBV5-6 with TRBJ2-7; TRBD1 aligns across 9 bases. CDR3 size: 17 residues. V lost 3 bases to trimming and J lost 2 bases; unmatched junction nucleotides: 12. The germline CDR1 and CDR2 sequences are SGHDT and YYEEEE. The CDR3 loop reads CASSWNPWDREAYEQYF. The CDR3 bases are TGTGCCAGCAGCTGGAATCCCTGGGACAGGGAGGCCTACGAGCAGTACTTC.

The rearrangement uses TRBV6-1 and TRBJ2-7, with 8 bases matching TRBD1. In germline, CDR1 is MNHNS, CDR2 SASEGT. The CDR3 spans 15 residues. V was pared by 3 bases and J by 4 bases, with 8 bases of the junction left unmatched. The CDR3 sequence: CASSDVRGLLYEQYF. The CDR3 bases are TGTGCCAGCAGTGACGTCAGGGGGCTTCTATACGAGCAGTACTTC.

The V and J genes are TRBV29-1 and TRBJ2-7, with D maybe TRBD2 (6 bases). CDR1 and CDR2 from the germline V gene are SQVTM and ANQGSEA. V lost 6 bases, J lost 0 bases, and 15 bases lay in between. This CDR3 spans 14 amino acids. The CDR3 DNA is TGCAGCGTCCTAGCGACACCCGACTCCTACGAGCAGTACTTC. This translates into CSVLATPDSYEQYF.

V and J are TRBV29-1 and TRBJ2-3; TRBD1 might be the D (6 bases). The V gene lost 4 bases and the J gene lost 7 bases, with 15 bases spanning the gap. The CDR3 loop spans 13 amino acids. The V gene's germline CDR1 is SQVTM and CDR2 ANQGSEA. CDR3 region: CSVGGRGIYTQYF. CDR3 in DNA: TGCAGCGTTGGCGGCAGGGGCATATATACGCAGTATTTT.

The rearrangement uses TRBV5-6 and TRBJ1-2, with 7 bases identical to TRBD1. Trimming took 0 bases from V and 2 from J; bases not matched to a gene: 7. CDR1 is SGHDT and CDR2 is YYEEEE in the germline V gene. The CDR3 consists of 16 residues. DNA for the CDR3: TGTGCCAGCAGCTTGGCGGGGGACAGTGGGAACTATGGCTACACCTTC. Residues: CASSLAGDSGNYGYTF.

The J gene is TRBJ2-7, the V gene TRBV3-1 (or the pseudogene TRBV3-2); D is undetermined. This CDR3 has 14 amino acids. The V end lost 3 bases, the J end lost 5 bases, and 14 bases lay between the germline ends. The germline V gene has CDR1 LGHDT and CDR2 YNNKEL (reference sequence). This chain's CDR3 is CASSHLDRSHEQYF. The DNA of the CDR3 is TGTGCCAGCAGCCATCTAGACCGCAGTCACGAGCAGTACTTC.

V gene TRBV18 combines with J gene TRBJ2-1, with 10 bases aligning to TRBD2. Looked up from germline, CDR1 is KGHSH and CDR2 is LQKENI. Trimming at V came to 4 bases and at J to 2 bases, leaving 11 bases not matched to a gene. The CDR3 length is 18 residues. The CDR3 spells CASSLGTSAVSPYNEQFF. In DNA form, the CDR3 reads TGTGCCAGCTCACTTGGGACTAGCGCCGTTTCACCCTACAATGAGCAGTTCTTC.

V and J are TRBV13 and TRBJ1-1, with a possible D match to TRBD1 (6 bases). V lost 3 bases, J lost 4 bases, and 9 bases lay in between. Per germline, CDR1 PRHDT and CDR2 FYEKMQ (reference sequence). The CDR3 runs 13 residues. The CDR3 protein is CASSLTGGTEAFF. The CDR3 region has the DNA TGTGCCAGCAGCTTGACAGGTGGCACTGAAGCTTTCTTT.

The chain employs TRBV5-1 and TRBJ2-3, with 11 bases lining up with TRBD2. The CDR3 has 16 residues. The J segment lost 3 bases and the V segment lost 4 bases, leaving 7 bases of the junction unmatched. Germline lookup yields CDR1 SGHRS and CDR2 YFSETQ. The CDR3 sequence: CASSPSGTSGTDTQYF. The CDR3 DNA reads TGCGCCAGCAGCCCGTCCGGGACTAGCGGAACAGATACGCAGTATTTT.

This clone was recorded a few times. The chain links TRBV29-1 to TRBJ2-7, with a possible D match to TRBD1 (6 bases). Trimming stripped 6 bases from V and 0 bases from J, with 12 bases between. Germline-derived CDR1 and CDR2 are SQVTM and ANQGSEA. This CDR3 has 13 residues. The CDR3 nucleotides are TGCAGCGTGTCCAGGGGTTTCTCCTACGAGCAGTACTTC. Its translation: CSVSRGFSYEQYF.

This chain joins TRBV5-1 and TRBJ2-7; 9 nucleotides match TRBD1. V trimming: 4 bases; J trimming: 2 bases; junction bases outside the gene matches: 4. The CDR3 has 14 residues. The germline V gene encodes CDR1 SGHRS and CDR2 YFSETQ. Written as DNA, the CDR3 is TGCGCCAGCAGCCCCGGGACAGGGCCCTACGAGCAGTACTTC. Amino acids: CASSPGTGPYEQYF.

The rearrangement joins TRBV5-4 to TRBJ2-4; D is perhaps TRBD2 (7 bases). V was shortened by 5 bases and J by 0 bases, with 18 bases between the two germline ends. Germline V gene data show CDR1 as SGHNT and CDR2 as YYREEE (reference sequence). This CDR3 contains 17 residues. CDR3 coding DNA: TGTGCCAGCAGTTCTCGGGGGGCCGACGGAGCCAAAAACATTCAGTACTTC. It yields the protein CASSSRGADGAKNIQYF.

The chain uses TRBV9 and TRBJ1-2, with TRBD1 matching over 7 bases. Trimming cost V 2 bases and J 8 bases; bases outside gene matches: 12. Germline CDR1 reads SGDLS; CDR2 reads YYNGEE. This CDR3 comprises 15 residues. CDR3 bases: TGTGCCAGCAGCGTCATGCCCGAGACAGGGTTCGGCTACACCTTC. Protein sequence: CASSVMPETGFGYTF.

The chain carries TRBV10-3 and TRBJ1-6, with TRBD1 as a possible D gene (6 bases). This CDR3 comprises 14 residues. Trimming shortened V by 5 bases and J by 9 bases, and 14 bases separated the two germline ends. The germline V gene encodes CDR1 ENHRY and CDR2 SYGVKD. CDR3 nucleotide sequence: TGTGCCATCAGTATAGACAGAGGGGGTTCACCCCTCCACTTT. It specifies CAISIDRGGSPLHF.

In DNA form, the CDR3 reads TGTGCCAGCACCAGTGGGGCGAATGCACGGGAGACCCAGTACTTC. Translated, it gives CASTSGANARETQYF. The V call is TRBV5-4, the J call TRBJ2-5, with TRBD1 as a possible D gene (5 bases). Germline CDR1 SGHNT, CDR2 YYREEE (reference sequence). This CDR3 contains 15 residues. V shed 6 bases and J shed 5 bases, with 20 bases lying between them.

The V gene is TRBV27, the J gene TRBJ2-2, with TRBD2 matching over 10 bases. The V gene end was trimmed by 1 base and the J gene end by 6 bases; junction bases not matched to a gene: 2. Germline CDR1 and CDR2: MNHEY and SMNVEV (reference sequence). The CDR3 runs 15 residues. CDR3 loop: CASSLLLAGSGELFF. Written as DNA, the CDR3 is TGTGCCAGCAGTTTATTACTAGCGGGGTCCGGGGAGCTGTTTTTT.

J is TRBJ1-4 and V is TRBV3-1 (or the pseudogene TRBV3-2); no definite D call. V dropped 2 bases and J dropped 2 bases, with 6 bases sitting between them. CDR3 size: 14 residues. Germline assignment: CDR1 LGHDT and CDR2 YNNKEL (reference sequence). This chain's CDR3 is CASSQSLTNEKLFF. CDR3 in DNA: TGTGCCAGCAGCCAAAGCCTGACTAATGAAAAACTGTTTTTT.